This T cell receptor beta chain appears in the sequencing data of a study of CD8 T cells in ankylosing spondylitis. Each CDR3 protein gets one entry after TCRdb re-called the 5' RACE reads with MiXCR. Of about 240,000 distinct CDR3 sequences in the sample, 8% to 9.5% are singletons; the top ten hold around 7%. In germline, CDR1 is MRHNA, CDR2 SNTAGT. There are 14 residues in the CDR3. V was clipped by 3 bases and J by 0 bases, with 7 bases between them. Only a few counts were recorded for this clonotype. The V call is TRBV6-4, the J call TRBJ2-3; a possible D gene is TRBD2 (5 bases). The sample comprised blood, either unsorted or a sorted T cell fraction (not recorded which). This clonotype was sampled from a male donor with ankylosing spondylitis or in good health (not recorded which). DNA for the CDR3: TGTGCCAGCAGTGAGGACTTAAGCACAGATACGCAGTATTTT. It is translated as CASSEDLSTDTQYF.